Below, 10 T cell receptor beta chains from the same sample are listed, as sequenced in a study of T cell clonotyping in hematopoietic cell transplantation. The method was immunoSEQ multiplex PCR; TCRdb's version includes in-frame clones alone and lacks a portion of them. The sample holds thousands of clones, approximately 80% seen once. The material sequenced was peripheral blood mononuclear cells, taken 100 days after allogeneic stem cell transplant. The receptors originated from a male patient aged 50 to 60 who had an allogeneic stem cell transplant from an unrelated donor, so the T cells may come from the graft donor. Some clones in this sample may be carry-over from other donors' samples.

This clone was counted once. The chain links TRBV29-1 to TRBJ1-5; D is undetermined. Looked up from germline, CDR1 is SQVTM and CDR2 is ANQGSEA. The germline V and J ends were trimmed by 7 bases and 0 bases, with 10 bases remaining between them. CDR3 length equals 13 residues. DNA of the CDR3: TGCAGCGCCATTGAGGATAGCAATCAGCCCCAGCATTTT. This sequence encodes CSAIEDSNQPQHF. Variable domain in full (rest from reference TRBV29-1 and TRBJ1-5): SAVISQKPSRDICQRGTSLTIQCQVDSQVTMMFWYRQQPGQSLTLIATANQGSEATYESGFVIDKFPISRPNLTFSTLTVSNMSPEDSSIYLCSAIEDSNQPQHFGDGTRLSIL.

This rearrangement joins TRBV6-1 to TRBJ2-5; D might be TRBD1 (5 bases). The germline V gene encodes CDR1 MNHNS and CDR2 SASEGT. Trimming removed 7 bases from V and 5 bases from J, with 8 bases in between. This CDR3 is 11 amino acids long. CDR3 DNA sequence: TGTGCCAGCATGGGGCGGGAGACCCAGTACTTC. It translates to CASMGRETQYF.

This chain joins TRBV7-8 and TRBJ2-7; maybe TRBD1 (5 bases). V was clipped by 1 base and J by 6 bases, with 7 bases between them. Germline CDR1 SGHVS, CDR2 FQNEAQ. This CDR3 has 12 residues. This chain's CDR3 is CASSLEGLEQYF. CDR3 DNA sequence: TGTGCCAGCAGCTTAGAGGGGCTCGAGCAGTACTTC.

This rearrangement joins TRBV2 to TRBJ2-1, with TRBD1 matching over 7 bases. The CDR3 covers 12 residues. Germline CDR1 is SNHLY and CDR2 is FYNNEI. V gave up 3 bases and J gave up 13 bases; unmatched junction bases: 6. CDR3 sequence: CASSDDRVEQFF. The CDR3 DNA is TGTGCCAGCAGTGATGACAGGGTGGAACAGTTCTTC.

This clone was counted a single time. The chain has TRBV7-9 and TRBJ2-5; D uncertain. V was trimmed by 7 bases and J by 4 bases, leaving 13 bases between them. The CDR3 has 13 residues. CDR1 and CDR2 from the germline V gene are SEHNR and FQNEAQ (reference sequence). CDR3 sequence (DNA): TGTGCCAGCACCGCCGGAGCTCGAGAGACCCAGTACTTC. This codes for CASTAGARETQYF.

The CDR3 region is CASSKQGASNTGELFF. The DNA for the CDR3 is TGTGCCAGCAGCAAACAGGGAGCATCGAACACCGGGGAGCTGTTTTTT. The chain couples TRBV2 to TRBJ2-2; D may be TRBD1 (6 bases). The CDR3 covers 16 residues. CDR1 and CDR2 from the germline V gene are SNHLY and FYNNEI. Trimming stripped 6 bases from V and 0 bases from J, with 14 bases between.

This clone was observed a few times. J is TRBJ2-7 and V is TRBV4-1, with TRBD1 as a possible D gene (6 bases). CDR1 MGHRA and CDR2 YSYEKL come from the germline V gene. The CDR3 consists of 14 residues. V was shortened by 3 bases and J by 1 base, with 10 bases between the two germline ends. CDR3 nucleotide sequence: TGCGCCAGCAGCCATTGGGACACTTCCTACGAGCAGTACTTC. It encodes CASSHWDTSYEQYF.

This clone was observed a single time. The J gene is TRBJ1-6, the V gene TRBV6-1; maybe TRBD1 (6 bases). Germline-derived CDR1 and CDR2 are MNHNS and SASEGT. The CDR3 runs 13 residues. Trimming stripped 10 bases from V and 4 bases from J, with 11 bases between. CDR3 bases: TGTGCCATCTCGGACAGTTATAATTCACCCCTCCACTTT. This translates into CAISDSYNSPLHF.

The rearrangement joins TRBV5-1 to TRBJ2-1, with TRBD2 as a possible D gene (5 bases). The length of the CDR3 is 12 residues. Trimming left V 2 bases short and J 7 bases short, with 7 bases between. Germline CDR1 is SGHRS and CDR2 is YFSETQ. In DNA form, the CDR3 reads TGCGCCAGCAGCTTACTAGGGAATGAGCAGTTCTTC. Translated: CASSLLGNEQFF.

The chain couples TRBV6-6 to TRBJ2-1; either TRBD1 or TRBD2 may fit D (5 bases each). V gave up 2 bases and J gave up 9 bases, with 14 bases separating them. This CDR3 comprises 14 residues. Germline CDR1 reads MNHNY; CDR2 reads SVGAGI (reference sequence). The CDR3 DNA reads TGTGCCAGCAGTTACATCTTGGAGAGGGGTGAGCAGTTCTTC. Residues: CASSYILERGEQFF.